This T cell receptor (beta chain) emerged from a study of T cell clusters in autoimmune cytopenias. By frequency, this clonotype registers medium-sized (0.01 to 0.1%). Multiplex touch-down PCR amplified TRB using TRB-A and TRB-B pools in one tube. TCRdb derives one entry per CDR3 protein from the multiplex PCR reads, leaving out DNA. The ten top clones account for over 6.5%, within a sample of about 3,000 distinct CDR3 sequences. This CDR3 is built from 13 residues. Germline-derived CDR1 and CDR2 are SGHDT and YYEEEE. Tens of thousands of genome equivalents of blood DNA were amplified for TRB. The sample was also reused in another study, on T cell repertoires in aging, cancer and after chemotherapy. From that study: Over several months to years, re-sampled healthy donor repertoires clearly shared clones.

J is TRBJ1-1 and V is TRBV5-6. Sample: peripheral blood. The receptor was isolated from a human donor in good health. The CDR3 here is CASSGRWDTEAFF.